This T cell receptor (beta chain) was sequenced in a study of regulatory T cells in long-lasting Graves disease. On the study more broadly: Graves' patients, newly diagnosed, had taken antithyroid drugs under 3 months.

The time point here: newly diagnosed GD, antithyroid drugs for less than 3 months. PBMCs provided the RNA from which the TCR library was made. Ten or more counts support this clonotype. Sequencing libraries for TCR beta were prepared with iRepertoire HTBI primers and Arm-PCR of CDR3 regions. TCRdb reprocessed the multiplex PCR reads with MiXCR, giving one entry per CDR3 protein. The sample contains hundreds of thousands of distinct CDR3 sequences, 9.5% to 15% of which appear only once. Another study also made use of these data, one on T cells in Graves' hyperthyroidism and ophthalmopathy. From that study: Patients having uncontrolled infection, another autoimmune disease, pregnancy or lactation were not included.

The TCR was taken from a woman between 25 and 40 years old with Graves disease. The material sequenced was peripheral blood mononuclear cells (PBMCs), taken at new diagnosis, from a patient treated with antithyroid drugs.

This chain's CDR3 is CSAQREASYNEQFF. CDR3 sequence (DNA): TGCAGTGCTCAGCGGGAGGCGTCCTACAATGAGCAGTTCTTC. The V call is TRBV20-1, the J call TRBJ2-1; 9 nucleotides line up with TRBD2. This CDR3 comprises 14 residues. Germline values: CDR1 DFQATT, CDR2 SNEGSKA (reference sequence). V was clipped by 5 bases and J by 1 base; unmatched bases: 3.